Detailed here is one T cell receptor (beta chain). The source of the sample is a study of blood T cell repertoires in COVID-19. Study context: Sites across the United States, Italy and Spain contributed samples from acute and convalescent COVID-19. Nucleic acid was either cDNA or gDNA, and it came from T cells, B-cell-depleted T cells, or PBMCs.

Trimming at V came to 0 bases and at J to 0 bases, leaving 3 bases not matched to a gene. CDR1 SGHRS and CDR2 YFSETQ come from the germline V gene. The CDR3 covers 17 residues. Per the original methods: From reference gene primer amplification, estimates of nucleated cell counts were derived. Libraries were prepared by immunoSEQ multiplex PCR; TCRdb keeps only in-frame clonotypes and omits some of them. That table is the source of V, J and clone size, and D and trimming were worked out from the DNA. The data show approximately 200,000 clones, roughly four fifths seen once. Sequences were obtained from peripheral blood. The clonotype was recovered from a woman under 40 who had recovered from COVID-19. The rearrangement links TRBV5-1 to TRBJ2-2; 9 bases are shared with TRBD1. CDR3 nucleotide sequence: TGCGCCAGCAGCTTGGAAAGACAGGGGGCGAACACCGGGGAGCTGTTTTTT. Translation: CASSLERQGANTGELFF.